The next 25 T cell receptor beta chains were all read from a single sample in a study of response to subunit inactivated influenza vaccine. TCRdb passed the RT-PCR reads through MiXCR, listing each CDR3 protein once. The data contain under 500,000 distinct CDR3 sequences, about a tenth of them singletons. The sequences come from PBMCs from blood, collected 40 to 50 days after vaccination. These receptors all come from a man aged 45-60 years who received an inactivated influenza vaccine.

This chain joins TRBV5-1 and TRBJ2-1; 8 positions agree with TRBD1. The CDR3 extends over 16 amino acids. Per germline, CDR1 SGHRS and CDR2 YFSETQ. Trimming at V came to 0 bases and at J to 7 bases, leaving 9 bases not matched to a gene. The CDR3 is CASSLALQGAGNEQFF. CDR3 nucleotide sequence: TGCGCCAGCAGCTTGGCCCTGCAGGGGGCGGGTAATGAGCAGTTCTTC.

This sequence joins TRBV4-1 and TRBJ1-3; tentatively, D is TRBD1 (6 bases). Germline V CDR1 and CDR2: MGHRA, YSYEKL. The CDR3 consists of 17 residues. V was trimmed by 5 bases and J by 0 bases, leaving 17 bases between them. DNA of the CDR3: TGCGCCAGCAGCAATCCTTCAGGGGCCTACTCTGGAAACACCATATATTTT. Translating gives CASSNPSGAYSGNTIYF.

The chain is built from TRBV7-2 and TRBJ1-3; D remains ambiguous. Trimming took 2 bases from V and 3 from J, leaving 8 bases between them. The CDR3 loop spans 14 amino acids. Germline loops: CDR1 SGHTA, CDR2 FQGNSA. In DNA, the CDR3 is TGTGCCAGCAGCTTACCAGGACTTGGAAACACCATATATTTT. It translates to CASSLPGLGNTIYF.

The sample holds many counts of this clonotype. Relative to the germline gene, one junction end is altered; a read error may explain this. This sequence joins TRBV12-3 or TRBV12-4 and TRBJ2-5; tentatively, D is TRBD1 (5 bases). CDR3 length equals 16 residues. Written as DNA, the CDR3 is TGTGCCAGCAGCTTAGAGGCCAGGGCTAACCAAGAGACCCAGTACTTC. Protein product: CASSLEARANQETQYF.

This clonotype turned up a few times. This chain links TRBV5-5 with TRBJ1-1; D is perhaps TRBD1 (5 bases). CDR1 SGHKS and CDR2 YYEKEE come from the germline V gene (reference sequence). This CDR3 is built from 14 residues. The ends were cut back, 0 bases at V and 4 bases at J, with 10 bases in the middle. The CDR3: CASSLERDRTEAFF. The CDR3 DNA is TGTGCCAGCAGCTTGGAAAGGGACCGCACTGAAGCTTTCTTT. The whole variable domain, remainder taken from reference TRBV5-5 and TRBJ1-1, is DAGVTQSPTHLIKTRGQQVTLRCSPISGHKSVSWYQQVLGQGPQFIFQYYEKEERGRGNFPDRFSARQFPNYSSELNVNALLLGDSALYLCASSLERDRTEAFFGQGTRLTVV.

The rearrangement links TRBV19 to TRBJ2-6; the D gene is possibly TRBD1 (5 bases). CDR1 and CDR2 from the germline V gene are LNHDA and SQIVND (reference sequence). V shed 3 bases and J shed 0 bases, with 15 bases lying between them. CDR3 length equals 18 residues. The CDR3 DNA is TGTGCCAGTAGTATCCGAACGGCAGGGTACTCTGGGGCCAACGTCCTGACTTTC. Protein product: CASSIRTAGYSGANVLTF. The full variable domain, its missing parts supplied by reference TRBV19 and TRBJ2-6, is DGGITQSPKYLFRKEGQNVTLSCEQNLNHDAMYWYRQDPGQGLRLIYYSQIVNDFQKGDIAEGYSVSREKKESFPLTVTSAQKNPTAFYLCASSIRTAGYSGANVLTFGAGSRLTVL.

The rearrangement joins TRBV11-2 to TRBJ2-7; D may be TRBD1 (6 bases). CDR3 length: 14 residues. The V and J ends lost 5 bases and 4 bases respectively, with 15 bases between them. The germline V gene encodes CDR1 SGHAT and CDR2 FQNNGV. The CDR3 bases are TGTGCCAGCAGCCCTATAGGGGGTCAGTACGAGCAGTACTTC. Its protein is CASSPIGGQYEQYF. Full variable domain (outside the CDR3, taken from reference TRBV11-2 and TRBJ2-7): EAGVAQSPRYKIIEKRQSVAFWCNPISGHATLYWYQQILGQGPKLLIQFQNNGVVDDSQLPKDRFSAERLKGVDSTLKIQPAKLEDSAVYLCASSPIGGQYEQYFGPGTRLTVT.

In its sample, this clonotype was seen many times. V gene TRBV12-3 or TRBV12-4 combines with J gene TRBJ1-2; unclear D gene. Trimming removed 2 bases from V and 4 bases from J, with 5 bases in between. The CDR3 is 12 residues long. DNA for the CDR3: TGTGCCAGCAGTTTAAGTCGCTATGGCTACACCTTC. Protein product: CASSLSRYGYTF.

In this sample, this clonotype turned up a few times. The V call is TRBV12-3 or TRBV12-4, the J call TRBJ2-3, with TRBD1 matching 7 bases. V lost 4 bases and J lost 6; bases outside the gene matches: 16. The CDR3 is 17 residues long. CDR3 sequence: CASSSTDRVPLRDTQYF. CDR3 nucleotide sequence: TGTGCCAGCAGTTCTACTGACAGGGTACCCCTGAGGGATACGCAGTATTTT.

This clonotype was counted ten times or more. The chain employs TRBV20-1 and TRBJ2-3; D is undetermined. The ends were cut back, 2 bases at V and 2 bases at J, with 2 bases in the middle. The length of the CDR3 is 11 residues. Per the germline V gene, CDR1 is DFQATT and CDR2 is SNEGSKA (reference sequence). DNA of the CDR3: TGCAGTGCTAGACACACAGATACGCAGTATTTT. Amino acid sequence: CSARHTDTQYF.

The chain recombines TRBV6-1 with TRBJ2-2; 12 nucleotides match TRBD2. Germline V gene data show CDR1 as MNHNS and CDR2 as SASEGT. The CDR3 loop spans 14 amino acids. V trimming: 10 bases; J trimming: 5 bases; junction bases outside the gene matches: 5. The DNA of the CDR3 is TGTGCCACCTGGACTAGCGGGAAGACCGGGGAGCTGTTTTTT. Translated, it gives CATWTSGKTGELFF.

This clonotype was counted a few times. The rearrangement uses TRBV28 and TRBJ2-1, with D unclear. In germline, CDR1 is MDHEN, CDR2 SYDVKM. The CDR3 contains 13 residues. Trimming stripped 2 bases from V and 6 bases from J, with 8 bases between. The CDR3 coding sequence is TGTGCCAGCAGTTTAACAAAGTTCAATGAGCAGTTCTTC. Its translation: CASSLTKFNEQFF.

The gene calls are TRBV24-1 and TRBJ2-5; TRBD2 matches at 10 bases. Losses at the gene ends were 9 bases for V and 4 bases for J; bases not matched to a gene: 7. The CDR3 sequence is 14 residues long. Germline CDR1 KGHDR, CDR2 SFDVKD. The CDR3 DNA sequence: TGTGCCACCTCTAGCGGGAGCGATGGAGAGACCCAGTACTTC. Encoded protein: CATSSGSDGETQYF.

In this sample, this clonotype turned up many times. The chain has TRBV20-1 and TRBJ2-5, with D possibly being TRBD1 (5 bases). The CDR3 is made up of 11 amino acids. Germline V gives CDR1 DFQATT, CDR2 SNEGSKA (reference sequence). The CDR3 DNA reads as TGCAGCTCAGGGAAGCAAGAGACCCAGTACTTC. Amino acids: CSSGKQETQYF.

In its sample, this clonotype was seen many times. This chain joins TRBV7-2 and TRBJ2-3, with TRBD1 identical over 7 bases. V lost 8 bases and J lost 0; bases outside the gene matches: 14. The CDR3 is made up of 17 amino acids. CDR1 is SGHTA, CDR2 FQGNSA, per germline. The DNA for the CDR3 is TGTGCCAGCGGGTTCGGGACAGACTCAAGGAGCACAGATACGCAGTATTTT. Protein: CASGFGTDSRSTDTQYF.

This clonotype has only a few counts. The chain couples TRBV5-6 to TRBJ2-5; 11 bases are shared with TRBD2. V lost 2 bases and J lost 3; bases outside the gene matches: 3. Germline V gene lookup returns CDR1 SGHDT and CDR2 YYEEEE. This CDR3 region has 15 residues. CDR3 DNA sequence: TGTGCCAGCAGCTTTCAGGGACTAGCGGAAGAGACCCAGTACTTC. Its translation is CASSFQGLAEETQYF.

In its sample, this clonotype was seen a few times. This sequence joins TRBV5-1 and TRBJ2-1; D is possibly TRBD1 (5 bases). The CDR3 length is 15 residues. The ends were cut back, 4 bases at V and 3 bases at J, with 14 bases in the middle. CDR1 and CDR2 from the germline V gene are SGHRS and YFSETQ. The CDR3: CASSLDSSYYNEQFF. As DNA, the CDR3 is TGCGCCAGCAGCCTAGACAGCTCCTACTACAATGAGCAGTTCTTC.

In this sample, this clonotype turned up many times. The V gene is TRBV12-3 or TRBV12-4, the J gene TRBJ1-1; no clear D gene. The CDR3 has 13 amino acids. V was cut by 6 bases and J by 1 base, with 9 bases left in between. CDR3 nucleotide sequence: TGTGCCAGCAGCGACGGATGGAACACTGAAGCTTTCTTT. Translated, it gives CASSDGWNTEAFF.

The table lists this clonotype with many counts. V is TRBV7-9 and J is TRBJ1-1; D may be TRBD1 (6 bases). With 5 bases removed from V and 4 bases from J, the gap between germline ends came to 14 bases. The CDR3 is 14 amino acids. Germline CDR1 reads SEHNR; CDR2 reads FQNEAQ (reference sequence). The CDR3 nucleotides read TGTGCCAGCAGCCCAGGGGACTTCGGCACTGAAGCTTTCTTT. Residues: CASSPGDFGTEAFF.

This clonotype was seen only a few times. J is TRBJ2-7 and V is TRBV29-1; D gene unclear. Per the germline V gene, CDR1 is SQVTM and CDR2 is ANQGSEA. The CDR3 extends over 13 amino acids. Trimming took 1 base from V and 6 from J, leaving 13 bases between them. The CDR3 sequence: CSVEGDRVGEQYF. CDR3 coding DNA: TGCAGCGTTGAAGGCGATAGGGTTGGCGAGCAGTACTTC.

This sequence joins TRBV29-1 and TRBJ2-5; TRBD2 is a possible D gene (7 bases). The CDR3 has 12 residues. Germline CDR1 is SQVTM and CDR2 is ANQGSEA. V lost 6 bases and J lost 2, with 10 bases in between. This chain's CDR3 is CSVKGGQETQYF. The CDR3 DNA reads TGCAGCGTGAAGGGGGGGCAAGAGACCCAGTACTTC.

CDR3 sequence reads: CASQWAGVGFF. CDR3 DNA sequence: TGTGCCAGCCAATGGGCGGGAGTAGGGTTCTTC. The J gene is TRBJ2-1, the V gene TRBV6-2 or TRBV6-3, with TRBD2 matching over 7 bases. Germline assignment: CDR1 MNHEY and CDR2 SVGEGT. The CDR3 is 11 residues long. With V trimmed by 8 bases and J by 15 bases, 10 bases remained unmatched.

The chain couples TRBV27 to TRBJ1-1, with D hard to call. Trimming removed 0 bases from V and 0 bases from J, with 5 bases in between. This CDR3 is 14 amino acids long. The germline CDR1 and CDR2 sequences are MNHEY and SMNVEV (reference sequence). Here the CDR3 reads CASSLSILNTEAFF. In nucleotides, the CDR3 is TGTGCCAGCAGTTTATCTATTCTGAACACTGAAGCTTTCTTT.

This clonotype has at least ten counts. The chain uses TRBV7-2 and TRBJ2-1, with 8 bases identical to TRBD1. There are 16 residues in the CDR3. V dropped 1 base and J dropped 9; count of bases not matched to a gene: 11. CDR1 is SGHTA, CDR2 FQGNSA, per germline. The CDR3 coding sequence is TGTGCCAGCAGCTTAGGACAGGGGTTTTGGTTTACTGAGCAGTTCTTC. Protein product: CASSLGQGFWFTEQFF.

This CDR3 is CSARRQPSYEQYF. CDR3 nucleotides: TGCAGTGCTAGAAGGCAGCCGTCCTACGAGCAGTACTTC. The rearrangement joins TRBV20-1 to TRBJ2-7, with no clear D. The V end was cut by 2 bases, the J end by 1 base, with 9 bases between. This CDR3 contains 13 residues. Germline V gives CDR1 DFQATT, CDR2 SNEGSKA (reference sequence).